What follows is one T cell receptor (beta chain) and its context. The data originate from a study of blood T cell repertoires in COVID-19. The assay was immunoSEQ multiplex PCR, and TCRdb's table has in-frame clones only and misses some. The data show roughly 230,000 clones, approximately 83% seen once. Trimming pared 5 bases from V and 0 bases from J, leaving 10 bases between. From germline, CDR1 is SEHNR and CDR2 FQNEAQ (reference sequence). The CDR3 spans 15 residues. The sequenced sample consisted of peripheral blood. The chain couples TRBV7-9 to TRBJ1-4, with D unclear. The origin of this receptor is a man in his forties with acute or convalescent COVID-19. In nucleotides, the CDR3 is TGTGCCAGCAGCCAATCGACTGCAACTAATGAAAAACTGTTTTTT. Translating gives CASSQSTATNEKLFF.